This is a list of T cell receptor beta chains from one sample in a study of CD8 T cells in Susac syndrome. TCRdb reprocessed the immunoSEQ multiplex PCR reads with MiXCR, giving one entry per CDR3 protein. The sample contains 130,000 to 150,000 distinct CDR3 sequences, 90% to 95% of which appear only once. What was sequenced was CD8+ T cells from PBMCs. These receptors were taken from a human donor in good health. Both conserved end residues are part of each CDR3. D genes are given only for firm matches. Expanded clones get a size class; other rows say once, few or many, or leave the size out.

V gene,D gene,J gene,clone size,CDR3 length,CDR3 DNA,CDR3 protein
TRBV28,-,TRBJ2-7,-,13,TGTGCCAGCAGGGGTCAGAGCTCCTACGAGCAGTACTTC,CASRGQSSYEQYF
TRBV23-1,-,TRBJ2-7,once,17,TGCGCCAGCAGTCAACTTCGGTTCCCGGGAGCCCACTACGAGCAGTACTTC,CASSQLRFPGAHYEQYF
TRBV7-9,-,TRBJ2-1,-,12,TGTGCCAGCAGCTTCGTGCTTTCCGAGCAGTTCTTC,CASSFVLSEQFF
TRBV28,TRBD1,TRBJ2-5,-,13,TGTGCCAGCAGCCCCACAGGGGTAGAGACCCAGTACTTC,CASSPTGVETQYF
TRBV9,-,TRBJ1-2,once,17,TGTGCCAGCAGCGTAGGGATGGGGACAAGTGAACTCTATGGCTACACCTTC,CASSVGMGTSELYGYTF
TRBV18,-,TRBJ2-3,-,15,TGTGCCAGCAATACCGAATACGGAGGCGGAGATACGCAGTATTTT,CASNTEYGGGDTQYF
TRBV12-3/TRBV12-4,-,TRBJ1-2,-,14,TGTGCCAGCAACCCCGGCGGGGTGGACTATGGCTACACCTTC,CASNPGGVDYGYTF
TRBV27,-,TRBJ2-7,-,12,TGTGCCAGCAGTTTGAGGGCCGGCGAGCAGTACTTC,CASSLRAGEQYF
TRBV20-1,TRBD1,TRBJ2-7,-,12,TGCAGTGCTAGAGAAGGGGGCCACGAGCAGTACTTC,CSAREGGHEQYF
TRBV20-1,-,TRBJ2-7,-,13,TGCAGTGCTAACCTTCTGGGGACTTACGAGCAGTACTTC,CSANLLGTYEQYF
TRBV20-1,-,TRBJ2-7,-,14,TGCAGTGCTACTACGGACTCGCTGGCCTACGAGCAGTACTTC,CSATTDSLAYEQYF
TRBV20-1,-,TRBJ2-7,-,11,TGCAGTGCTCGGTCCAGCTACGAGCAGTACTTC,CSARSSYEQYF
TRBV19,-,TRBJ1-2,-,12,TGTGCCAGTAGTAGGGGGTCCGATGGCTACACCTTC,CASSRGSDGYTF
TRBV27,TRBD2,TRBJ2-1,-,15,TGTGCCAGCAGTTTGGGGCTAGCGGGAGTGGATGAGCAGTTCTTC,CASSLGLAGVDEQFF
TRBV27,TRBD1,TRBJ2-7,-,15,TGTGCCAGCAGTTTACGGGGACAGGGCGAGGGCGAGCAGTACTTC,CASSLRGQGEGEQYF
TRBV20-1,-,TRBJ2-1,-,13,TGCAGTGCTAAGGACTGGACTTACAATGAGCAGTTCTTC,CSAKDWTYNEQFF
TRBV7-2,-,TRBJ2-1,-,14,TGTGCCAGCAGCTCGCCGGGACTCGCCAATGAGCAGTTCTTC,CASSSPGLANEQFF
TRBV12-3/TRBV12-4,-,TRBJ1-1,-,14,TGTGCCAGCAGTTTAGTCCAGTTGAACACTGAAGCTTTCTTT,CASSLVQLNTEAFF
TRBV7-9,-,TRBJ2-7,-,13,TGTGCCAGCAGCTCCTCGTGGGCCTACGAGCAGTACTTC,CASSSSWAYEQYF
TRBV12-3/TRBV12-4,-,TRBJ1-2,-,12,TGTGCCAGCACCCCCGGCTCCCGTGGCTACACCTTC,CASTPGSRGYTF
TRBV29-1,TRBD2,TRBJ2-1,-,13,TGCAGCGTTCCTAGCGGGGGCAACAATGAGCAGTTCTTC,CSVPSGGNNEQFF
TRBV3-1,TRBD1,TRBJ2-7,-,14,TGTGCCAGCAGCCAAGACGGGACAGGGTGGAGGCAGTACTTC,CASSQDGTGWRQYF
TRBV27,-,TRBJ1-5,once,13,TGTGCCAGCAGCGTTACTGCCGGGCAGCCCCAGCATTTT,CASSVTAGQPQHF
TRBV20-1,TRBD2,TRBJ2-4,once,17,TGCAGTGCACGGACTAGCGGGAGGGCCACGGCCAAAAACATTCAGTACTTC,CSARTSGRATAKNIQYF
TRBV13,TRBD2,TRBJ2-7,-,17,TGTGCCAGCAGTTCACGCGACTGGACTAGCGGGAGCCACGAGCAGTACTTC,CASSSRDWTSGSHEQYF
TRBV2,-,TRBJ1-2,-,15,TGTGCCAGCGCCGCGGGGGAACTGATTGACTATGGCTACACCTTC,CASAAGELIDYGYTF
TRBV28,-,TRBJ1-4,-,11,TGTGCCAGCAGTTTAACGGAAAAACTGTTTTTT,CASSLTEKLFF
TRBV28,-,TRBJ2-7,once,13,TGTGCCAGCAGTTTGACACCGTCGTCCGAGCAGTACTTC,CASSLTPSSEQYF
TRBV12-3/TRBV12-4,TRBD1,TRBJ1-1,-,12,TGTGCCAGCATACAGGGGGACACTGAAGCTTTCTTT,CASIQGDTEAFF
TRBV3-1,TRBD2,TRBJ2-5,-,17,TGTGCCAGCAGCCAAGATTGGACTAGCGGAAGCCAAGAGACCCAGTACTTC,CASSQDWTSGSQETQYF
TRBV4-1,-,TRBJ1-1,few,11,TGCGCCAGCAGCCAAGGAGGGACAGCTTTCTTT,CASSQGGTAFF
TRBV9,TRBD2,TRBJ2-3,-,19,TGTGCCAGCAGCGTAGGACCCCACTTTAGCGGGAGGGCTAGAGATACGCAGTATTTT,CASSVGPHFSGRARDTQYF
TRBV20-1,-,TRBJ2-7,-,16,TGCAGTGCTAGTGTCGCAGGCCCGGTCCTGTCCTACGAGCAGTACTTC,CSASVAGPVLSYEQYF
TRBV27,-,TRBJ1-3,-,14,TGTGCCAGCAGTCTGGGACCTGTGGGGGACACCATATATTTT,CASSLGPVGDTIYF
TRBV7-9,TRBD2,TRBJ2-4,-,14,TGTGCCAGCAGCTTAATCCGGGAGGGGGGCATTCAGTACTTC,CASSLIREGGIQYF
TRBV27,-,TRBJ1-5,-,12,TGTGCCACCGGACAGCAAGATCAGCCCCAGCATTTT,CATGQQDQPQHF
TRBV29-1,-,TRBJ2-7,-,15,TGCAGCGCCGTTCCCAACAGGGAGAGCTCCTACGAGCAGTACTTC,CSAVPNRESSYEQYF
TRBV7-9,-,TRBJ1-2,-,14,TGTGCCAGCAGCTTAGATACGGAGAGCTATGGCTACACCTTC,CASSLDTESYGYTF
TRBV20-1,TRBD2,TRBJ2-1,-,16,TGCAGTGCTAGAGGGCTAGCGGGAGTTCACAACAATGAGCAGTTCTTC,CSARGLAGVHNNEQFF